This entry lists 30 T cell receptor beta chains sequenced from one sample in a study of T cell clones after liver transplantation. Only in-frame clones appear in the TCRdb table, and some are missing; sequencing was by immunoSEQ multiplex PCR. The data show around 80,000 clones, 80% to 85% seen once. The sequenced sample was CD4+ T cells from blood, obtained 46 months after liver transplant. The receptors originated from a human patient who received a liver transplant. The T cells may come from the graft donor.

This clone was picked up many times. CDR3 in amino acids: CAISESVGGYTF. CDR3 DNA sequence: TGTGCCATCAGTGAGTCTGTGGGTGGCTACACCTTC. This sequence joins TRBV10-3 and TRBJ1-2, with D hard to call. Between the trimmed V and J ends, which lost 0 bases and 7 bases, there was a span of 6 bases. In germline, CDR1 is ENHRY, CDR2 SYGVKD. The CDR3 runs 12 residues.

V is TRBV28 and J is TRBJ2-3; D might be TRBD1 (6 bases). The CDR3 is made up of 11 amino acids. The V gene lost 6 bases and the J gene lost 15 bases, with 16 bases spanning the gap. CDR1 MDHEN and CDR2 SYDVKM come from the germline V gene. For the CDR3, the DNA is TGTGCCAGCAGCTTAAACAGGGTTCCCTATTTT. This gives the protein CASSLNRVPYF.

The chain is built from TRBV5-1 and TRBJ1-4, with D possibly matching TRBD1 (5 bases). CDR3 length: 14 amino acids. Germline CDR1 is SGHRS and CDR2 is YFSETQ. V lost 3 bases to trimming and J lost 8 bases, with 14 bases between them. The CDR3 coding sequence is TGCGCCAGCAGCTCCCGGGACCAGAAGGAAAAACTGTTTTTT. Encoded protein: CASSSRDQKEKLFF.

The V gene is TRBV7-8, the J gene TRBJ2-1, with D perhaps matching TRBD1 or TRBD2 (5 bases each). The germline V gene encodes CDR1 SGHVS and CDR2 FQNEAQ. Trimming removed 4 bases at V and 0 bases at J, with 13 bases between. CDR3 length: 16 residues. CDR3 DNA: TGTGCCAGCAGCTCCTCCGGGACCCGCTCCTACAATGAGCAGTTCTTC. Protein product: CASSSSGTRSYNEQFF.

At least ten counts were recorded for this clone. The chain employs TRBV7-2 and TRBJ1-5, with D tentatively TRBD1 (5 bases). Germline V gene lookup returns CDR1 SGHTA and CDR2 FQGNSA. The CDR3 has 17 residues. Trimming took off 7 bases at V and 1 base at J, with 20 bases between the two ends. The CDR3 here is CASTTAGTLGSNQPQHF. The CDR3 DNA sequence: TGTGCCAGCACCACAGCCGGGACCCTTGGCAGCAATCAGCCCCAGCATTTT.

The rearrangement uses TRBV4-1 and TRBJ2-1, with unresolved D. The CDR3 spans 17 residues. V lost 1 base and J 0 bases, leaving 13 bases between the germline ends. The germline CDR1 and CDR2 sequences are MGHRA and YSYEKL. The CDR3 is CASSQGPIRRSYNEQFF. The DNA of the CDR3 is TGCGCCAGCAGCCAAGGGCCTATCCGCCGCTCCTACAATGAGCAGTTCTTC.

The rearrangement links TRBV7-2 to TRBJ2-1; D remains unclear. Trimming left V 1 base short and J 10 bases short, with 11 bases between. Germline-derived CDR1 and CDR2 are SGHTA and FQGNSA. This CDR3 has 13 amino acids. The CDR3 nucleotides read TGTGCCAGCAGCTTAGATTGGAGAGGAGAGCAGTTCTTC. It translates to CASSLDWRGEQFF.

J is TRBJ2-5 and V is TRBV15, with D tentatively TRBD1 or TRBD2 (6 bases each). V dropped 2 bases and J dropped 6 bases, with 22 bases sitting between them. Germline-derived CDR1 and CDR2 are LNHNV and YYDKDF (reference sequence). The CDR3 contains 17 residues. CDR3 region: CATSRLDLGGRSKTQYF. Written as DNA, the CDR3 is TGTGCCACCAGCAGATTGGACCTCGGGGGCCGCAGTAAGACCCAGTACTTC.

This clone has just a few counts. V usage is TRBV18 and J usage is TRBJ2-7; tentative D call: TRBD1 (6 bases). V was cut by 6 bases and J by 0 bases, with 9 bases left in between. CDR1 and CDR2 (germline): KGHSH, LQKENI. The CDR3 covers 13 residues. The CDR3 coding sequence is TGTGCCAGCTCCCAGGGGAACTCCTACGAGCAGTACTTC. It translates to CASSQGNSYEQYF.

V and J are TRBV6-4 and TRBJ2-6; D uncertain. V lost 2 bases to trimming and J lost 0 bases, with 5 bases between them. This CDR3 contains 15 residues. Looked up from germline, CDR1 is MRHNA and CDR2 is SNTAGT. Here the CDR3 DNA reads TGTGCCAGCAGTGACGGCGGCTCTGGGGCCAACGTCCTGACTTTC. It specifies CASSDGGSGANVLTF.

The CDR3 loop reads CASSERANNLYGYTF. CDR3 DNA sequence: TGTGCCAGCAGTGAAAGGGCGAATAACCTGTATGGCTACACCTTC. The chain recombines TRBV28 with TRBJ1-2; D not certain. Deletions cut 5 bases from V and 5 bases from J, with 18 bases between. The CDR3 loop spans 15 amino acids. Looked up from germline, CDR1 is MDHEN and CDR2 is SYDVKM.

This clone was detected only once. CDR3 DNA: TGTGCCAGCACTAAGGGGGCCGGCACTGAAGCTTTCTTT. This codes for CASTKGAGTEAFF. The rearrangement links TRBV25-1 to TRBJ1-1; the match to TRBD1 covers 7 bases. Germline values: CDR1 MGHDK, CDR2 SYGVNS. This CDR3 has 13 residues. The J segment lost 4 bases and the V segment lost 7 bases, leaving 6 bases of the junction unmatched.

V usage is TRBV27 and J usage is TRBJ2-7; the match to TRBD2 covers 14 bases. Germline V gene sequence: CDR1 MNHEY, CDR2 SMNVEV (reference sequence). The CDR3 length is 19 residues. Losses at the gene ends were 0 bases for V and 4 bases for J; bases not matched to a gene: 11. CDR3 sequence: CASSLSPPGLAGVAYEQYF. The CDR3 nucleotides are TGTGCCAGCAGTTTATCCCCACCGGGACTAGCGGGAGTAGCTTACGAGCAGTACTTC.

This CDR3 reads CASSFGTSGTGGELFF. DNA for the CDR3: TGTGCCAGCAGCTTCGGGACTAGCGGGACCGGCGGGGAGCTGTTTTTT. The chain has TRBV7-3 and TRBJ2-2; 13 bases are shared with TRBD2. The CDR3 is 16 amino acids. V gave up 3 bases and J gave up 7 bases; unmatched junction bases: 5. Germline CDR1 is SGHTA and CDR2 is FQGTGA.

V usage is TRBV5-1 and J usage is TRBJ2-6; D is possibly TRBD1 or TRBD2 (5 bases each). The CDR3 totals 14 residues. V was pared by 5 bases and J by 2 bases, with 8 bases between. Looked up from germline, CDR1 is SGHRS and CDR2 is YFSETQ. The CDR3 DNA follows: TGCGCCAGCAGGGGGGATGCTGGGGCCAACGTCCTGACTTTC. This encodes CASRGDAGANVLTF.

The chain joins TRBV7-2 to TRBJ2-5; D remains ambiguous. CDR1 SGHTA and CDR2 FQGNSA come from the germline V gene. This CDR3 has 12 amino acids. With 5 bases removed from V and 3 bases from J, the gap between germline ends came to 7 bases. CDR3 sequence: CASSRPKETQYF. Here the CDR3 DNA reads TGTGCCAGCAGCCGCCCCAAAGAGACCCAGTACTTC.

This clone was observed a handful of times. This chain connects TRBV18 to TRBJ1-1; D call uncertain. From germline, CDR1 is KGHSH and CDR2 LQKENI. The V gene lost 3 bases and the J gene lost 3 bases, with 11 bases spanning the gap. CDR3 length equals 14 residues. The CDR3, as DNA: TGTGCCAGCTCACCCGACTACGGGGACACTGAAGCTTTCTTT. Protein: CASSPDYGDTEAFF.

The chain joins TRBV6-5 to TRBJ2-2; D might be TRBD2 (6 bases). Between the trimmed V and J ends, which lost 6 bases and 4 bases, there was a span of 15 bases. Germline V gene sequence: CDR1 MNHEY, CDR2 SVGAGI. This CDR3 has 15 amino acids. The CDR3 protein is CASRPGLHFTGELFF. CDR3 sequence (DNA): TGTGCCAGCAGGCCGGGACTCCACTTCACCGGGGAGCTGTTTTTT.

The J gene is TRBJ1-2, the V gene TRBV28, with 9 bases that match TRBD1. Germline V gives CDR1 MDHEN, CDR2 SYDVKM. V shed 6 bases and J 8 bases; nucleotides not matched to a gene: 16. This CDR3 has 16 residues. CDR3 residues: CASSSSGQGRTTGYTF. DNA for the CDR3: TGTGCCAGCAGCTCCTCCGGACAGGGGCGTACCACGGGCTACACCTTC.

The gene calls are TRBV7-2 and TRBJ2-7, with 7 bases that match TRBD1. CDR3 length: 14 amino acids. V dropped 6 bases and J dropped 6; count of bases not matched to a gene: 11. CDR1 and CDR2 from the germline V gene are SGHTA and FQGNSA. As DNA, the CDR3 is TGTGCCAGCAGTGGTAGGGGGCTCGGCTCCGAGCAGTACTTC. It codes for CASSGRGLGSEQYF.

V and J are TRBV7-2 and TRBJ2-3; tentative D call: TRBD1 (5 bases). Deletions cut 6 bases from V and 7 bases from J, with 20 bases between. The CDR3 covers 15 residues. From germline, CDR1 is SGHTA and CDR2 FQGNSA. The CDR3 sequence is CASSSRAVDSNTQYF. In DNA, the CDR3 is TGTGCCAGCAGTTCACGAGCAGTTGACAGCAATACGCAGTATTTT.

In its sample, this clone was seen once. The chain recombines TRBV18 with TRBJ1-1, with D perhaps matching TRBD1 (5 bases). V was cut by 3 bases and J by 1 base, with 12 bases left in between. There are 15 residues in the CDR3. Germline values: CDR1 KGHSH, CDR2 LQKENI. Written as DNA, the CDR3 is TGTGCCAGCTCACCTCGGGAGGGGCCGAACACTGAAGCTTTCTTT. This sequence encodes CASSPREGPNTEAFF. Variable domain in full (rest from reference TRBV18 and TRBJ1-1): NAGVMQNPRHLVRRRGQEARLRCSPMKGHSHVYWYRQLPEEGLKFMVYLQKENIIDESGMPKERFSAEFPKEGPSILRIQQVVRGDSAAYFCASSPREGPNTEAFFGQGTRLTVV.

V gene TRBV7-2 combines with J gene TRBJ2-3, with 8 bases lining up with TRBD1. Germline CDR1 reads SGHTA; CDR2 reads FQGNSA. The CDR3 sequence is 15 residues long. The V and J ends lost 4 bases and 3 bases, in that order; junction bases with no gene match: 6. The CDR3 coding sequence is TGTGCCAGCAGCTCAAGACAGGGGAGGACAGATACGCAGTATTTT. Translating it yields CASSSRQGRTDTQYF.

Of note for this clone: One junction end disagrees with the germline gene, perhaps due to a read error. The chain carries TRBV2 and TRBJ1-2; D possibly corresponds to TRBD1 (5 bases). The CDR3 consists of 10 residues. Germline V gene lookup returns CDR1 SNHLY and CDR2 FYNNEI. Here the CDR3 DNA reads TGTGCCAGCTATGGGACGGCCTCCGTCTTC. Translating gives CASYGTASVF.

Here the CDR3 DNA reads TGTGCCAGCAGCTTAGTCCAAAGCTACTTCTACGAGCAGTACTTC. Translated: CASSLVQSYFYEQYF. The V call is TRBV7-2, the J call TRBJ2-7; D is unclear. The CDR3 has 15 amino acids. CDR1 is SGHTA, CDR2 FQGNSA, per germline. V was shortened by 1 base and J by 3 bases, with 13 bases between the two germline ends.

The CDR3 sequence is CASSFYRGPNEQYF. The CDR3 bases are TGTGCCAGCAGCTTTTACAGGGGGCCGAACGAGCAGTACTTC. The chain uses TRBV7-2 and TRBJ2-7, with TRBD1 identical over 9 bases. Germline lookup yields CDR1 SGHTA and CDR2 FQGNSA. The CDR3 consists of 14 residues. J lost 5 bases, V lost 3 bases, and 5 bases had no gene match.

This chain uses TRBV19 with TRBJ2-3, with 11 bases fitting TRBD2. Per germline, CDR1 LNHDA and CDR2 SQIVND (reference sequence). There are 16 residues in the CDR3. The V and J ends lost 5 bases and 0 bases, in that order; junction bases with no gene match: 4. The CDR3 coding sequence is TGTGCCAGTAGTTTAACTAGCGGGAGAAGCACAGATACGCAGTATTTT. As protein: CASSLTSGRSTDTQYF.

CDR3 protein: CAISESQTQYF. DNA of the CDR3: TGTGCCATCAGTGAGTCGCAGACCCAGTACTTC. The chain is built from TRBV10-3 and TRBJ2-5; the D is unclear. V lost 0 bases and J lost 6, with 2 bases in between. CDR3 length: 11 residues. CDR1 and CDR2 from the germline V gene are ENHRY and SYGVKD.

The chain is built from TRBV6-1 and TRBJ1-5; D gene ambiguous. This CDR3 is 15 amino acids long. Trimming took off 6 bases at V and 3 bases at J, with 15 bases between the two ends. Germline CDR1 is MNHNS and CDR2 is SASEGT. In DNA, the CDR3 is TGTGCCAGCAGCCCAACGAGGCAGCCCAATCAGCCCCAGCATTTT. Its protein product is CASSPTRQPNQPQHF.

The chain links TRBV2 to TRBJ2-2; 14 bases fit TRBD2. Trimming at V came to 6 bases and at J to 6 bases, leaving 6 bases not matched to a gene. The germline CDR1 and CDR2 sequences are SNHLY and FYNNEI. The CDR3 is 16 amino acids. The CDR3 sequence is CASSYLGLAGAGELFF. The CDR3, as DNA: TGTGCCAGCAGCTACTTGGGACTAGCGGGAGCCGGGGAGCTGTTTTTT. The full variable domain, in which reference TRBV2 and TRBJ2-2 provide the parts outside the CDR3, is EPEVTQTPSHQVTQMGQEVILRCVPISNHLYFYWYRQILGQKVEFLVSFYNNEISEKSEIFDDQFSVERPDGSNFTLKIRSTKLEDSAMYFCASSYLGLAGAGELFFGEGSRLTVL.